The clone carrying this TCR beta chain was recorded a few times. The sample comes from a study of beta chain features in type 1 diabetes. The whole isolated RNA underwent reverse transcription, so sequencing captured expressed TCRB transcripts. Clones were sequenced by immunoSEQ multiplex PCR, and TCRdb holds only the in-frame ones, with some missing. Altogether 120,000 to 150,000 clones are present, 40% to 60% being singletons, with the ten largest covering 0.35% to 0.45%. This CDR3 contains 13 residues. Per the germline V gene, CDR1 is ENHRY and CDR2 is SYGVKD. Trimming stripped 4 bases from V and 2 bases from J, with 8 bases between.

This chain joins TRBV10-3 and TRBJ1-2; D call uncertain. The sample taken for sequencing was Tregs from blood. The clonotype originates from a man aged 18 to 30 in good health. As DNA, the CDR3 is TGTGCCATCAGTGCAGAACAGAACTATGGCTACACCTTC. Encoded protein: CAISAEQNYGYTF.